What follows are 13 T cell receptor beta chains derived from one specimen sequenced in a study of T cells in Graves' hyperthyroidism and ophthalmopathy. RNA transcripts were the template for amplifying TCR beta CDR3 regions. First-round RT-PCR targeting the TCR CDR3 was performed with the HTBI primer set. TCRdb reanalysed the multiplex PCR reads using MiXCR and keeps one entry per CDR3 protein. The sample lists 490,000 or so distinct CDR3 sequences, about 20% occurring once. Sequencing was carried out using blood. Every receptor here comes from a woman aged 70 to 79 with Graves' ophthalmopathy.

CDR3 nucleotides: TGTGCCAGTAGTATTGCCAGGGGGGGCGGTGGTGAGCAGTTCTTC. Protein product: CASSIARGGGGEQFF. This chain connects TRBV19 to TRBJ2-1; D may correspond to TRBD1 or TRBD2 (7 bases each). Germline V CDR1 and CDR2: LNHDA, SQIVND (reference sequence). CDR3 size: 15 residues. The germline V and J ends were trimmed by 3 bases and 9 bases, with 18 bases remaining between them. Together with reference TRBV19 and TRBJ2-1, the CDR3 gives the full variable domain: DGGITQSPKYLFRKEGQNVTLSCEQNLNHDAMYWYRQDPGQGLRLIYYSQIVNDFQKGDIAEGYSVSREKKESFPLTVTSAQKNPTAFYLCASSIARGGGGEQFFGPGTRLTVL.

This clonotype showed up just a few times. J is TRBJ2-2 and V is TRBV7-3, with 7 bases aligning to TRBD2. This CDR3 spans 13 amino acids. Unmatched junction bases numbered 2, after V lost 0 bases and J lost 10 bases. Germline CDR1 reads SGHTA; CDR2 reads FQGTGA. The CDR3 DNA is TGTGCCAGCAGCTTAACGGGAGGGCCGGAGCTGTTTTTT. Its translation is CASSLTGGPELFF. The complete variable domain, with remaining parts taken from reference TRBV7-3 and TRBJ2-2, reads GAGVSQTPSNKVTEKGKYVELRCDPISGHTALYWYRQSLGQGPEFLIYFQGTGAADDSGLPNDRFFAVRPEGSVSTLKIQRTERGDSAVYLCASSLTGGPELFFGEGSRLTVL.

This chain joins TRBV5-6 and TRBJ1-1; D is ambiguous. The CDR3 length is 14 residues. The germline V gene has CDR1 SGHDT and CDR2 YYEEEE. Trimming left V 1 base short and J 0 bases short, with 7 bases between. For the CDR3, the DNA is TGTGCCAGCAGCTTGCCCGGGCTGAACACTGAAGCTTTCTTT. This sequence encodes CASSLPGLNTEAFF. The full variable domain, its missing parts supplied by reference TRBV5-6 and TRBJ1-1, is DAGVTQSPTHLIKTRGQQVTLRCSPKSGHDTVSWYQQALGQGPQFIFQYYEEEERQRGNFPDRFSGHQFPNYSSELNVNALLLGDSALYLCASSLPGLNTEAFFGQGTRLTVV.

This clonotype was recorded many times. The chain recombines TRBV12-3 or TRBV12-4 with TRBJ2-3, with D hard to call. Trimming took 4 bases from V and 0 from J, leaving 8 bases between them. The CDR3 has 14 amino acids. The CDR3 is CASSWAVSTDTQYF. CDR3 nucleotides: TGTGCCAGCAGTTGGGCCGTGAGCACAGATACGCAGTATTTT.

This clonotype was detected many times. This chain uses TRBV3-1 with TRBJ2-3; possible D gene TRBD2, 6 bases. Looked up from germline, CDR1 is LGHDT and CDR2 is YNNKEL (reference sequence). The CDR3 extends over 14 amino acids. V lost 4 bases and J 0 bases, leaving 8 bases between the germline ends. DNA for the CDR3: TGTGCCAGCAGCCGCGGGACTAGCACAGATACGCAGTATTTT. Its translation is CASSRGTSTDTQYF.

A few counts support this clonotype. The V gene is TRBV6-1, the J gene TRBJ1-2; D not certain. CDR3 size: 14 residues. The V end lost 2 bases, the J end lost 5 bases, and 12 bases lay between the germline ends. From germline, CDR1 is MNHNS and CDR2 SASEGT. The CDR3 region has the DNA TGTGCCAGCAGTGAACTAACCTGGGGATATGGCTACACCTTC. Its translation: CASSELTWGYGYTF.

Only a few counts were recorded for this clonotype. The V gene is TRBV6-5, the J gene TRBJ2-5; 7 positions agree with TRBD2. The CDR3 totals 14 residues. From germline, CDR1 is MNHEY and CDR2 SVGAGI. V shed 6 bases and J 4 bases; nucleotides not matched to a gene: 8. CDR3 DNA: TGTGCCAGCAGATACGGACTAGTCGGAGAGACCCAGTACTTC. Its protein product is CASRYGLVGETQYF.

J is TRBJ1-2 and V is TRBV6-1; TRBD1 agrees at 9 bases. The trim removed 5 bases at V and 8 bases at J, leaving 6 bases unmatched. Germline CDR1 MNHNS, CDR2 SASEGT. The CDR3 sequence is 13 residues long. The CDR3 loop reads CASSTDRGSGYTF. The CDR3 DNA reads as TGTGCCAGCAGTACGGACAGGGGAAGCGGCTACACCTTC.

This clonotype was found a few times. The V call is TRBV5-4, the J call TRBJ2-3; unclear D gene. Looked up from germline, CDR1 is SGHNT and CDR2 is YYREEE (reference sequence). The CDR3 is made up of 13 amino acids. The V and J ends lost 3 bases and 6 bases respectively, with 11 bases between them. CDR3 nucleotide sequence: TGTGCCAGCAGCTATTACGGACGGGATACGCAGTATTTT. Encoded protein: CASSYYGRDTQYF. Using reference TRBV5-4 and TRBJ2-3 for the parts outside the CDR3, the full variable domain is ETGVTQSPTHLIKTRGQQVTLRCSSQSGHNTVSWYQQALGQGPQFIFQYYREEENGRGNFPPRFSGLQFPNYSSELNVNALELDDSALYLCASSYYGRDTQYFGPGTRLTVL.

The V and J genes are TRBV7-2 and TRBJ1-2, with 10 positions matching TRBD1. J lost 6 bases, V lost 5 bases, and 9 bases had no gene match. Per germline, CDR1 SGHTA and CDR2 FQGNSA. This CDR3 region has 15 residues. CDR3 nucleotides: TGTGCCAGCAGCGTCCTAAGGGACAGGGGCCATGGCTACACCTTC. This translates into CASSVLRDRGHGYTF.

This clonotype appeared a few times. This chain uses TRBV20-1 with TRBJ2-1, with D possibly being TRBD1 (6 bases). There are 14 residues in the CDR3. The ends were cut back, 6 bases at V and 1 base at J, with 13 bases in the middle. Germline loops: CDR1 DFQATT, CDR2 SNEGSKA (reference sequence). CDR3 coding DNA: TGCAGTGCCAGGGGCTTCCTATCCTACAATGAGCAGTTCTTC. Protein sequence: CSARGFLSYNEQFF.

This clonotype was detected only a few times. CDR3 DNA sequence: TGTGCCAGCAGCCAAGTAAGAGGGCTCCCAGGAAACACCATATATTTT. Protein sequence: CASSQVRGLPGNTIYF. The chain has TRBV14 and TRBJ1-3; D uncertain. Trimming cost V 1 base and J 4 bases, with 14 bases left between them. The length of the CDR3 is 16 residues. Germline V gene lookup returns CDR1 SGHDN and CDR2 FVKESK.

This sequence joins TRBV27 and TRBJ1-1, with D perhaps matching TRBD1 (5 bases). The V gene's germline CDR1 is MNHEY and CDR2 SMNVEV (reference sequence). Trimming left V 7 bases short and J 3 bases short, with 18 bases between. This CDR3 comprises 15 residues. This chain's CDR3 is CASTSQEVKDTEAFF. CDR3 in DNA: TGTGCCAGCACCTCACAGGAGGTAAAGGACACTGAAGCTTTCTTT.